These T cell receptor beta chains were read from a single sample in a study of blood T cell repertoires in COVID-19. Assay used: immunoSEQ multiplex PCR; TCRdb lists only in-frame clones, some missing. The data contain approximately 250,000 clones, roughly 86% of them singletons. Sequencing was done on a sample of peripheral blood. These TCRs come from a man aged 35 to 55 with active or convalescent COVID-19. The CDR3 runs from the conserved cysteine through the conserved F or W. The D gene is left open where the match is weak. Rows give clone size only sometimes, using once, few, many, or a class for an expanded clone.

v_gene	j_gene	d_gene	abundance	CDR3nt	CDR3aa
TRBV13	TRBJ2-7	TRBD1	NA	TGTGCCAGCAGCCCCGGGACAGTCAGCTCCTACGAGCAGTACTTC	CASSPGTVSSYEQYF
TRBV3-1/TRBV3-2	TRBJ1-3	NA	NA	TGTGCCAGCAGCCAAGATTTGGCAGGGCCGTCCTCTGGAAACACCATATATTTT	CASSQDLAGPSSGNTIYF
TRBV5-1	TRBJ2-3	NA	NA	TGCGCCAGCAGCTTGACAGTTTCCCTTACCACAGATACGCAGTATTTT	CASSLTVSLTTDTQYF
TRBV7-3	TRBJ2-1	TRBD2	NA	TGTGCCAGCAGCTTAATTACGGGGGGGCCCCTCTCCTACAATGAGCAGTTCTTC	CASSLITGGPLSYNEQFF
TRBV27	TRBJ1-1	TRBD1	NA	TGTGCCAGCAGTTCGGGACAGGGGGCGGCAGCTTTCTTT	CASSSGQGAAAFF
TRBV6-5	TRBJ2-6	NA	once	TGTGCCAGCACAGTGGGGCGGGGGGCCAACGTCCTGACTTTC	CASTVGRGANVLTF
TRBV5-1	TRBJ1-6	TRBD1	NA	TGCGCCAGCCGAACAGGGGGCGATAATTCACCCCTCCACTTT	CASRTGGDNSPLHF
TRBV13	TRBJ1-6	NA	NA	TGTGCCAGCAGCTTAGCAGGGGACGCGAATAATTCACCCCTCCACTTT	CASSLAGDANNSPLHF
TRBV9	TRBJ1-1	TRBD1	NA	TGTGCCAGCAGCGTAGGGGCAGGGGGCGCAACTGAAGCTTTCTTT	CASSVGAGGATEAFF
TRBV7-3	TRBJ2-1	NA	once	TGTGCCAGCAGCTTAACGGCAGGACTGCAGACCAATGAGCAGTTCTTC	CASSLTAGLQTNEQFF
TRBV3-1/TRBV3-2	TRBJ2-3	TRBD1	NA	TGTGCCAGCAGCCTCGGATACAGGGGCGGGGATACGCAGTATTTT	CASSLGYRGGDTQYF
TRBV7-9	TRBJ1-2	TRBD1	NA	TGTGCCAGCAGCACAACCCACAGGGGACTTTATGGCTACACCTTC	CASSTTHRGLYGYTF
TRBV14	TRBJ2-3	TRBD1	NA	TGTGCCAGCAGCCGCATAGGGACAGCCACCGATACGCAGTATTTT	CASSRIGTATDTQYF
TRBV19	TRBJ1-2	NA	NA	TGTGCCACTATCAGGGGTAGTTCTGATGGCTACACCTTC	CATIRGSSDGYTF
TRBV10-3	TRBJ2-5	TRBD1	NA	TGTGCCATCAGTGGCTTCAGGGGGAGTGGCCAAGAGACCCAGTACTTC	CAISGFRGSGQETQYF
TRBV9	TRBJ2-1	TRBD2	NA	TGTGCCAGCAGCGTAACAGGGACGGTGGCGGGAGGGCCGGCTGAGCAGTTCTTC	CASSVTGTVAGGPAEQFF
TRBV6-2/TRBV6-3	TRBJ2-1	NA	once	TGTGCCAGCAGTGCGACTAGGGCCTTCTCCTACAATGAGCAGTTCTTC	CASSATRAFSYNEQFF
TRBV19	TRBJ1-1	NA	NA	TGTGCCAGTAGTATAGTACACAGCCATGGGGAAGCTTTCTTT	CASSIVHSHGEAFF
TRBV5-1	TRBJ1-2	NA	NA	TGCGCCAGCAGCTTAAAAAGGAGGGGAGTCTATGGCTACACCTTC	CASSLKRRGVYGYTF
TRBV4-1	TRBJ1-1	NA	NA	TGCGCCAGCAGCCCCGCGGGGGGCTTGACTGAAGCTTTCTTT	CASSPAGGLTEAFF
TRBV3-1/TRBV3-2	TRBJ2-7	NA	NA	TGTGCCAGCAGCCAACAGGGGACCTACGAGCAGTACTTC	CASSQQGTYEQYF
TRBV10-1	TRBJ2-3	NA	NA	TGCGCCAGCAGTGCATCTAGAATTTCAGATACGCAGTATTTT	CASSASRISDTQYF
TRBV10-1	TRBJ2-2	NA	NA	TGCGCCAGCAGTGGGGCGGGTTCCACCGGGGAGCTGTTTTTT	CASSGAGSTGELFF
TRBV6-5	TRBJ1-4	NA	NA	TGTGCCAGCAGCCCCCGAAGGGAGAATGAAAAACTGTTTTTT	CASSPRRENEKLFF
TRBV2	TRBJ1-6	TRBD1	NA	TGTGCCAGCGGGGGGACAGCAAATTCACCCCTCCACTTT	CASGGTANSPLHF
TRBV7-3	TRBJ1-5	NA	NA	TGTGCCAGCAGCTTAACCCACGGGAGCAATCAGCCCCAGCATTTT	CASSLTHGSNQPQHF